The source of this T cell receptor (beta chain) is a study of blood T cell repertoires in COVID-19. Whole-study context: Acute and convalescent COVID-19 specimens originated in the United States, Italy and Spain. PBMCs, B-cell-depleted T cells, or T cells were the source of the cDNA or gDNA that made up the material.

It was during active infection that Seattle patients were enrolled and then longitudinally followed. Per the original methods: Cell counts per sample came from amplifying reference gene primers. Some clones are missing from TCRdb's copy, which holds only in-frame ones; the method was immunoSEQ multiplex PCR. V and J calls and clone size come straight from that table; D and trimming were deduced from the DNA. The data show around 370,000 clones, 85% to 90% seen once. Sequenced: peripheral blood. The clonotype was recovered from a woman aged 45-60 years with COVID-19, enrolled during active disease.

The CDR3 DNA sequence: TGTGCCAGCAGTTACAGGACTACCGGGGAGCTGTTTTTT. Its protein product is CASSYRTTGELFF. This chain uses TRBV6-2 or TRBV6-3 with TRBJ2-2, with D possibly TRBD2 on 5 matching bases. The ends were cut back, 2 bases at V and 5 bases at J, with 6 bases in the middle. This CDR3 is 13 amino acids long. The V gene's germline CDR1 is MNHEY and CDR2 SVGEGT.